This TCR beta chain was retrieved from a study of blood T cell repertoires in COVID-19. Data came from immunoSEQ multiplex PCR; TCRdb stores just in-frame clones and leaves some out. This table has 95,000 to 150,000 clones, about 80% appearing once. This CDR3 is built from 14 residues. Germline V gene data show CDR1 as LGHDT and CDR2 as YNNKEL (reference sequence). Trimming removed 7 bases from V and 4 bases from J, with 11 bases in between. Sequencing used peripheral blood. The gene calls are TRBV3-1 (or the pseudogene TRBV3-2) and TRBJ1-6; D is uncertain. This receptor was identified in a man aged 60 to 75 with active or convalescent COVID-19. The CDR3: CASNDPSYNSPLHF. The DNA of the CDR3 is TGTGCCAGCAACGACCCTAGTTATAATTCACCCCTCCACTTT.